The 31 T cell receptor beta chains in this list originate from one sample, sequenced in a study of naive and memory T cell subsets (dated by TCRdb to 2016 to 2017). The library was produced with UMI-ligation and nested PCR. Sequencing took place on an Illumina MiSeq. The beta constant-region primer consisted of an equimolar mixture of two oligonucleotides that together covered TRBC1 and TRBC2. The ligated cDNA went through four rounds of PCR with nested alpha and beta constant-region primers together with the SP2 primer. Starting from the raw public reads, TCRdb applied fastp trimming at Q25, assembled clones with MiXCR and retained in-frame beta chains. Each CDR3 protein gets just one entry, which takes the most common genes and DNA from the rows behind it. This sample comprises 95,000 to 150,000 distinct CDR3 sequences, 35% to 40% of them detected only once. Approximately 0.88% of the sample is in the top ten clones.

The sequencing input was central memory CD4+ T cells from blood. What this sample's cell subset or site label stands for: central memory, CD45RA- CD27+. The receptor source for this set is a human donor in good health.

CDR3 nucleotides: TGCGCCAGCAGCTTGACAGTTACTAGCACAGATACGCAGTATTTT. Its protein is CASSLTVTSTDTQYF. The J gene is TRBJ2-3, the V gene TRBV5-1; unclear D gene. The CDR3 sequence is 15 residues long. Germline V lookup: CDR1 SGHRS, CDR2 YFSETQ. Between the trimmed V and J ends, which lost 1 base and 0 bases, there was a span of 9 bases.

This clonotype was observed a few times. This chain links TRBV11-2 with TRBJ2-5; D possibly uses TRBD1 or TRBD2 (5 bases each). Germline loops: CDR1 SGHAT, CDR2 FQNNGV. The ends were cut back, 7 bases at V and 1 base at J, with 13 bases in the middle. The length of the CDR3 is 14 residues. CDR3 nucleotide sequence: TGTGCCAGCAACCAGGGACGGACCCAAGAGACCCAGTACTTC. Its protein is CASNQGRTQETQYF.

This clonotype was seen a few times. The chain is built from TRBV3-1 and TRBJ2-7, with D perhaps given as TRBD1 or TRBD2 (5 bases each). V was shortened by 4 bases and J by 3 bases, with 13 bases between the two germline ends. Germline CDR1 reads LGHDT; CDR2 reads YNNKEL (reference sequence). This CDR3 contains 14 residues. The CDR3 here is CASSRLGTDYEQYF. As DNA, the CDR3 is TGTGCCAGCAGCCGCCTCGGGACGGACTACGAGCAGTACTTC.

The chain uses TRBV7-8 and TRBJ2-1, with D possibly TRBD2 on 6 matching bases. Germline lookup yields CDR1 SGHVS and CDR2 FQNEAQ. V dropped 2 bases and J dropped 8 bases, with 16 bases sitting between them. The CDR3 has 15 residues. The CDR3 DNA reads TGTGCCAGCAGCTTAAACTCCGGGGGTCTTGATGAGCAGTTCTTC. Translating gives CASSLNSGGLDEQFF.

This clonotype was seen a handful of times. V gene TRBV20-1 combines with J gene TRBJ1-5; D unclear. CDR3 length: 15 amino acids. V was shortened by 0 bases and J by 2 bases, with 11 bases between the two germline ends. Germline V gene data show CDR1 as DFQATT and CDR2 as SNEGSKA (reference sequence). CDR3 sequence: CSARDVRGGNQPQHF. Written as DNA, the CDR3 is TGCAGTGCTAGAGATGTACGGGGTGGCAATCAGCCCCAGCATTTT.

This clonotype was found a few times. The V call is TRBV6-6, the J call TRBJ1-1; D unresolved. CDR1 MNHNY and CDR2 SVGAGI come from the germline V gene (reference sequence). The V and J ends lost 5 bases and 3 bases respectively, with 13 bases between them. This CDR3 contains 14 residues. DNA for the CDR3: TGTGCCAGCAGTGGTCAGATGAGGGACACTGAAGCTTTCTTT. Translation gives CASSGQMRDTEAFF.

This clonotype was observed a handful of times. The genes are TRBV7-3 and TRBJ2-7; perhaps TRBD1 as D (6 bases). Per germline, CDR1 SGHTA and CDR2 FQGTGA. The CDR3 length is 16 residues. V shed 1 base and J shed 0 bases, with 13 bases lying between them. CDR3 amino acids: CASSLRQASSSYEQYF. CDR3 DNA sequence: TGTGCCAGCAGCTTAAGACAGGCGTCGAGCTCCTACGAGCAGTACTTC.

This chain uses TRBV7-9 with TRBJ2-6, with TRBD1 as a possible D gene (5 bases). The V end was cut by 5 bases, the J end by 0 bases, with 14 bases between. The CDR3 sequence is 17 residues long. Germline CDR1 SEHNR, CDR2 FQNEAQ (reference sequence). CDR3 sequence: CASSPIQGSSGANVLTF. The CDR3, as DNA: TGTGCCAGCAGCCCCATTCAGGGAAGCTCTGGGGCCAACGTCCTGACTTTC.

The chain couples TRBV9 to TRBJ2-1, with 7 positions matching TRBD2. From germline, CDR1 is SGDLS and CDR2 YYNGEE. Losses at the gene ends were 4 bases for V and 6 bases for J; bases not matched to a gene: 4. There are 13 residues in the CDR3. In DNA, the CDR3 is TGTGCCAGCAGCCTTACTAGCGCCAATGAGCAGTTCTTC. As protein: CASSLTSANEQFF.

The chain combines TRBV6-5 with TRBJ2-6; no clear D. V lost 6 bases, J lost 0 bases, and 12 bases lay in between. The CDR3 runs to 16 residues. Germline-derived CDR1 and CDR2 are MNHEY and SVGAGI. CDR3 loop: CASRGYVVSGANVLTF. In DNA, the CDR3 is TGTGCCAGCAGAGGATATGTAGTCTCTGGGGCCAACGTCCTGACTTTC.

The chain employs TRBV28 and TRBJ2-7, with a possible D match to TRBD2 (6 bases). Germline V gene lookup returns CDR1 MDHEN and CDR2 SYDVKM. The CDR3 runs to 15 residues. V was clipped by 3 bases and J by 6 bases, with 18 bases between them. The CDR3 is CASSLLGEAIGEQYF. The CDR3 DNA follows: TGTGCCAGCAGTTTGTTAGGGGAGGCCATCGGCGAGCAGTACTTC. The whole variable domain, filled in from reference TRBV28 and TRBJ2-7, reads DVKVTQSSRYLVKRTGEKVFLECVQDMDHENMFWYRQDPGLGLRLIYFSYDVKMKEKGDIPEGYSVSREKKERFSLILESASTNQTSMYLCASSLLGEAIGEQYFGPGTRLTVT.

This clonotype was observed at least ten times. CDR3 coding DNA: TGCGCCAGCAGTGAGTCCTCCAGGAGCGAGCAGTACTTC. Translation: CASSESSRSEQYF. The chain is built from TRBV10-2 and TRBJ2-7; the D is unclear. Trimming shortened V by 0 bases and J by 6 bases, and 9 bases separated the two germline ends. This CDR3 spans 13 amino acids. CDR1 is WSHSY and CDR2 is SAAADI in the germline V gene.

Here the CDR3 DNA reads TGTGCCAGCAGCTTAGAGGACGGGCGCGCAGATACGCAGTATTTT. It yields the protein CASSLEDGRADTQYF. The rearrangement links TRBV7-6 to TRBJ2-3; D is uncertain. V was cut by 1 base and J by 4 bases, with 12 bases left in between. The CDR3 sequence is 15 residues long. Per germline, CDR1 SGHVS and CDR2 FNYEAQ.

This clonotype was seen more than once but under ten times. The chain links TRBV12-3 or TRBV12-4 to TRBJ2-1, with 8 bases fitting TRBD2. This CDR3 contains 16 residues. Germline trimming cut 3 bases from V and 0 bases from J; bases unmatched to any gene: 4. The CDR3 reads CASSFGTRSSYNEQFF. The CDR3 DNA is TGTGCCAGCAGTTTTGGGACTAGGAGCTCCTACAATGAGCAGTTCTTC.

This clonotype has at least ten counts. The CDR3 sequence: CSAPTASGPDTQYF. DNA of the CDR3: TGCAGCGCTCCGACCGCGTCAGGCCCAGATACGCAGTATTTT. This rearrangement joins TRBV29-1 to TRBJ2-3; D call uncertain. This CDR3 spans 14 amino acids. V dropped 7 bases and J dropped 4 bases, with 18 bases sitting between them. Per germline, CDR1 SQVTM and CDR2 ANQGSEA.

This chain uses TRBV10-3 with TRBJ1-2; no clear D. Trimming removed 4 bases from V and 0 bases from J, with 18 bases in between. The CDR3 length is 17 residues. CDR1 and CDR2 (germline): ENHRY, SYGVKD. CDR3 in amino acids: CAISVAGRSSSNYGYTF. The CDR3 nucleotides read TGTGCCATCAGTGTGGCGGGAAGGAGTTCATCTAACTATGGCTACACCTTC.

This clonotype has more than one count but fewer than ten. The gene calls are TRBV6-5 and TRBJ2-7; TRBD2 agrees at 7 bases. CDR3 length: 14 residues. V lost 6 bases, J lost 5 bases, and 10 bases stayed unmatched. Germline-derived CDR1 and CDR2 are MNHEY and SVGAGI. The CDR3 nucleotides are TGTGCCAGCAGACCAAGACTAGCTTGGCACGAGCAGTACTTC. This gives the protein CASRPRLAWHEQYF.

V usage is TRBV12-3 or TRBV12-4 and J usage is TRBJ2-5; maybe TRBD1 (5 bases). V was clipped by 10 bases and J by 5 bases, with 14 bases between them. The CDR3 sequence is 12 residues long. Here the CDR3 reads CATQGSLETQYF. In DNA, the CDR3 is TGTGCCACCCAGGGAAGTTTGGAGACCCAGTACTTC.

The genes are TRBV12-3 or TRBV12-4 and TRBJ1-5; no clear D gene. V was shortened by 2 bases and J by 2 bases, with 7 bases between the two germline ends. This CDR3 region has 14 residues. The CDR3 loop reads CASSLKGGNQPQHF. CDR3 DNA: TGTGCCAGCAGTTTAAAGGGTGGCAATCAGCCCCAGCATTTT.

The rearrangement joins TRBV6-5 to TRBJ2-3; D gene uncertain. V lost 5 bases, J lost 2 bases, and 8 bases lay in between. The CDR3 covers 13 residues. Looked up from germline, CDR1 is MNHEY and CDR2 is SVGAGI. CDR3 amino acids: CASSRSYTDTQYF. CDR3 bases: TGTGCCAGCAGTAGGTCCTACACAGATACGCAGTATTTT.

The chain links TRBV20-1 to TRBJ2-7; 7 bases match TRBD2. There are 15 residues in the CDR3. Unmatched junction bases numbered 8, after V lost 0 bases and J lost 3 bases. Germline CDR1 DFQATT, CDR2 SNEGSKA (reference sequence). Written as DNA, the CDR3 is TGCAGTGCTAGAGAGCCTGCGGGAGCAGGCTACGAGCAGTACTTC. Its translation is CSAREPAGAGYEQYF.

V and J are TRBV28 and TRBJ2-3, with D unresolved. Per the germline V gene, CDR1 is MDHEN and CDR2 is SYDVKM. V lost 6 bases, J lost 2 bases, and 15 bases lay in between. The CDR3 loop spans 15 amino acids. The CDR3 here is CASRQRVILTDTQYF. DNA for the CDR3: TGTGCCAGCAGACAAAGGGTCATACTCACAGATACGCAGTATTTT.

The chain carries TRBV20-1 and TRBJ1-2, with D perhaps matching TRBD1 (5 bases). Trimming pared 5 bases from V and 2 bases from J, leaving 9 bases between. CDR1 is DFQATT and CDR2 is SNEGSKA in the germline V gene (reference sequence). The CDR3 runs 12 residues. The CDR3 sequence is CSAPRGNYGYTF. Written as DNA, the CDR3 is TGCAGTGCTCCACGGGGGAACTATGGCTACACCTTC.

This clonotype was seen a handful of times. The chain recombines TRBV28 with TRBJ2-3; D perhaps matches TRBD1 (5 bases). Germline V gene lookup returns CDR1 MDHEN and CDR2 SYDVKM. Trimming cost V 8 bases and J 5 bases, with 17 bases left between them. This CDR3 contains 14 residues. The CDR3 is CASGASDRRDTQYF. The CDR3, as DNA: TGTGCCAGCGGGGCGTCCGACCGAAGAGATACGCAGTATTTT.

This clonotype occurred a few times. V gene TRBV10-1 combines with J gene TRBJ2-5, with 7 bases matching TRBD1. Looked up from germline, CDR1 is WNHNN and CDR2 is SYGVQD (reference sequence). The CDR3 is 14 residues long. V was pared by 5 bases and J by 5 bases, with 8 bases of the junction left unmatched. The CDR3: CASSTGRGSETQYF. The CDR3 nucleotides are TGCGCCAGCAGTACGGGCAGGGGGTCTGAGACCCAGTACTTC.

J is TRBJ2-2 and V is TRBV10-2; possibly TRBD2 for D (5 bases). V lost 4 bases and J lost 7, with 10 bases in between. This CDR3 region has 13 residues. In germline, CDR1 is WSHSY, CDR2 SAAADI. Here the CDR3 DNA reads TGCGCCAGCAGTGGAGGGCCCGGCGGGGAGCTGTTTTTT. Its translation: CASSGGPGGELFF.

As concerns this clonotype: Given the absence of the conserved phenylalanine or tryptophan at the CDR3 end, a read error is likely. J is TRBJ2-3 and V is TRBV5-1; the D gene is possibly TRBD2 (5 bases). Trimming took off 0 bases at V and 8 bases at J, with 13 bases between the two ends. CDR3 size: 14 residues. Per germline, CDR1 SGHRS and CDR2 YFSETQ. The CDR3 is CASSLDPVEGTQYL. The CDR3, as DNA: TGCGCCAGCAGCTTGGATCCAGTTGAGGGTACGCAGTATTTG.

A few counts support this clonotype. The chain recombines TRBV3-1 with TRBJ2-2, with 9 positions matching TRBD2. V lost 0 bases and J lost 0; bases outside the gene matches: 5. Per the germline V gene, CDR1 is LGHDT and CDR2 is YNNKEL (reference sequence). This CDR3 is built from 18 residues. CDR3 region: CASSQDLAGPSNTGELFF. The CDR3 nucleotides are TGTGCCAGCAGCCAAGATCTAGCGGGACCGTCGAACACCGGGGAGCTGTTTTTT.

The CDR3 DNA follows: TGTGCCATCAGCGATAGCGGGAGGCCCTCTAGTATGCAGTACTTC. As protein: CAISDSGRPSSMQYF. This chain joins TRBV10-3 and TRBJ2-7, with 10 bases lining up with TRBD2. This CDR3 is built from 15 residues. V lost 6 bases, J lost 9 bases, and 14 bases stayed unmatched. Germline CDR1 reads ENHRY; CDR2 reads SYGVKD.

The V and J genes are TRBV20-1 and TRBJ1-5, with D maybe TRBD1 (5 bases). The CDR3 extends over 14 amino acids. Germline CDR1 is DFQATT and CDR2 is SNEGSKA (reference sequence). Trimming cost V 7 bases and J 4 bases, with 17 bases left between them. As DNA, the CDR3 is TGCAGTGTCAAGCGCGGGACGGATAATCAGCCCCAGCATTTT. Its protein is CSVKRGTDNQPQHF.

This clonotype has only a few counts. The chain is built from TRBV6-1 and TRBJ1-4; 7 bases align to TRBD1. The CDR3 runs to 13 residues. Looked up from germline, CDR1 is MNHNS and CDR2 is SASEGT. Losses at the gene ends were 7 bases for V and 8 bases for J; bases not matched to a gene: 7. The CDR3 region has the DNA TGTGCCAGCAAGCTCCAGGGGGACGAAAAACTGTTTTTT. Amino acid sequence: CASKLQGDEKLFF.